The 13 T cell receptor beta chains below were found in one sample sequenced in a study of metastatic and nonmetastatic thyroid tumors. TCRdb re-called the PCR reads through MiXCR. The sample holds 30,000 to 40,000 clones, roughly 15% seen once. There were no patients who had received any treatment before thyroid surgery. The sequencing input was blood. Receptors were obtained from a female donor with papillary thyroid cancer or a benign thyroid nodule (not recorded which). Some clones in this sample may be carry-over from other donors' samples.

This clone is medium-sized. J is TRBJ2-5 and V is TRBV5-1; 9 nucleotides agree with TRBD2. Trimming cost V 0 bases and J 5 bases; bases outside gene matches: 8. The CDR3 loop spans 16 amino acids. Germline V CDR1 and CDR2: SGHRS, YFSETQ. The CDR3 region is CASSLGSSGSLETQYF. The CDR3 DNA reads as TGCGCCAGCAGCTTGGGGAGTAGCGGGAGTTTGGAGACCCAGTACTTC.

This clone was recorded many times. The chain carries TRBV29-1 and TRBJ2-1; 7 bases line up with TRBD1. This CDR3 has 13 residues. Germline CDR1 is SQVTM and CDR2 is ANQGSEA. V lost 4 bases, J lost 6 bases, and 6 bases stayed unmatched. CDR3 residues: CSVVSQGVNEQFF. The CDR3 nucleotides read TGCAGCGTTGTATCTCAGGGGGTCAATGAGCAGTTCTTC.

The chain couples TRBV29-1 to TRBJ2-3; the D is unclear. Germline loops: CDR1 SQVTM, CDR2 ANQGSEA. The V end lost 5 bases, the J end lost 2 bases, and 17 bases lay between the germline ends. This CDR3 has 15 amino acids. In nucleotides, the CDR3 is TGCAGCGTTTCCCCCGCGGTAGGGTCCACAGATACGCAGTATTTT. Translation: CSVSPAVGSTDTQYF.

The rearrangement links TRBV20-1 to TRBJ2-3, with 13 bases matching TRBD2. Trimming took 1 base from V and 14 from J; bases not matched to a gene: 3. CDR1 is DFQATT, CDR2 SNEGSKA, per germline (reference sequence). CDR3 length: 12 residues. CDR3 bases: TGCAGTGCTAGAGGCACTAGCGGGAGGGTGTATTTT. Protein sequence: CSARGTSGRVYF.

Only a few counts were recorded for this clone. V and J are TRBV9 and TRBJ1-6, with unresolved D. Trimming took 4 bases from V and 6 from J, leaving 5 bases between them. This CDR3 has 12 amino acids. CDR1 is SGDLS, CDR2 YYNGEE, per germline. The CDR3 loop reads CASSPSNSPLHF. The CDR3 DNA reads TGTGCCAGCAGCCCAAGTAATTCACCCCTCCACTTT.

This clone came up many times. The chain links TRBV7-3 to TRBJ2-2; D ambiguous. CDR1 SGHTA and CDR2 FQGTGA come from the germline V gene. With 5 bases removed from V and 4 bases from J, the gap between germline ends came to 8 bases. CDR3 length: 13 residues. The CDR3, as DNA: TGTGCCAGCAGCCACTCGGGCACCGGGGAGCTGTTTTTT. Amino acid sequence: CASSHSGTGELFF.

This chain uses TRBV5-1 with TRBJ2-1; 9 bases align to TRBD2. The germline V gene has CDR1 SGHRS and CDR2 YFSETQ. CDR3 length: 16 residues. Germline trimming cut 4 bases from V and 6 bases from J; bases unmatched to any gene: 11. CDR3 residues: CASSRSGAGGFNEQFF. The DNA for the CDR3 is TGCGCCAGCAGCCGGTCTGGGGCGGGAGGGTTCAATGAGCAGTTCTTC.

This clone was found many times. The chain uses TRBV6-1 and TRBJ2-5; unclear D gene. This CDR3 contains 11 residues. CDR1 and CDR2 from the germline V gene are MNHNS and SASEGT. V lost 3 bases to trimming and J lost 9 bases, with 8 bases between them. CDR3 in DNA: TGTGCCAGCAGTGATTATTGGGCCCAGTACTTC. Translating it yields CASSDYWAQYF.

This rearrangement joins TRBV7-3 to TRBJ2-2; possibly TRBD1 or TRBD2 for D (7 bases each). The ends were cut back, 0 bases at V and 6 bases at J, with 20 bases in the middle. Per the germline V gene, CDR1 is SGHTA and CDR2 is FQGTGA. CDR3 size: 18 residues. The CDR3 reads CASSLTRSGGGSPGELFF. In DNA form, the CDR3 reads TGTGCCAGCAGCTTAACGAGATCAGGGGGAGGGTCGCCCGGGGAGCTGTTTTTT.

In its sample, this clone was seen a few times. The chain has TRBV12-3 or TRBV12-4 and TRBJ1-6; D remains unclear. V was clipped by 6 bases and J by 9 bases, with 18 bases between them. CDR3 length: 15 amino acids. The CDR3 spells CASRVHVSGSSPLHF. CDR3 DNA: TGTGCCAGCAGGGTCCACGTAAGTGGTTCTTCACCCCTCCACTTT.

In this sample, this clone turned up many times. The chain is built from TRBV10-3 and TRBJ1-4; 9 bases match TRBD1. With 6 bases clipped from V and 7 bases from J, the junction kept 3 bases outside the gene matches. The CDR3 loop spans 13 amino acids. Germline assignment: CDR1 ENHRY and CDR2 SYGVKD. The CDR3 DNA sequence: TGTGCCATCAGCCGGGACAGGGTTGAAAAACTGTTTTTT. This sequence encodes CAISRDRVEKLFF.

This clone was seen only a few times. The chain recombines TRBV6-1 with TRBJ1-5; D remains ambiguous. This CDR3 region has 14 residues. V was trimmed by 7 bases and J by 6 bases, leaving 16 bases between them. CDR1 and CDR2 from the germline V gene are MNHNS and SASEGT. The CDR3: CASIPLGSSQPQHF. The CDR3, as DNA: TGTGCCAGCATTCCCCTAGGCAGCTCTCAGCCCCAGCATTTT.

This clone showed up many times. The J gene is TRBJ2-5, the V gene TRBV4-2; TRBD2 agrees at 12 bases. Germline CDR1 reads LGHNA; CDR2 reads YNFKEQ. After removal of 6 bases from V and 5 bases from J, the junction contained 7 bases not matched to a gene. The CDR3 extends over 15 amino acids. The CDR3 loop is CASSLLAGGDETQYF. The CDR3 region has the DNA TGTGCCAGCAGTCTTCTAGCGGGAGGGGACGAGACCCAGTACTTC.